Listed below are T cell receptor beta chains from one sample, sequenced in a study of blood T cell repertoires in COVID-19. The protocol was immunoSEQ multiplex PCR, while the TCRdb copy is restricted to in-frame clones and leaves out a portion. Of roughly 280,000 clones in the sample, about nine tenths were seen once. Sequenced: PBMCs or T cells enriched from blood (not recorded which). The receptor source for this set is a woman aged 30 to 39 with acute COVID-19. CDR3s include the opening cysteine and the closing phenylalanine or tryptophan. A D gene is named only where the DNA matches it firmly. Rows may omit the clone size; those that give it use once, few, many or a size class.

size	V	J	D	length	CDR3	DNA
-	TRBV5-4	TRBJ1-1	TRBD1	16	CASSLGRQGGFSEAFF	TGTGCCAGCAGCTTAGGGAGGCAAGGGGGCTTTTCTGAAGCTTTCTTT
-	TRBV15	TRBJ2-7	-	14	CATSSWADSYEQYF	TGTGCCACCAGCAGTTGGGCGGACAGCTACGAGCAGTACTTC
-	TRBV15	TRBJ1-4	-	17	CATSRILIPGANEKLFF	TGTGCCACCAGCAGGATTCTTATCCCGGGGGCTAATGAAAAACTGTTTTTT
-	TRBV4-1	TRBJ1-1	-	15	CASSHPDKINTEAFF	TGCGCCAGCAGCCACCCGGACAAGATTAACACTGAAGCTTTCTTT
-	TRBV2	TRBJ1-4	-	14	CASHGLTTNEKLFF	TGTGCCAGCCACGGACTGACAACTAATGAAAAACTGTTTTTT
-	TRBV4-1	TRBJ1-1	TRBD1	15	CASSRSPGGNTEAFF	TGCGCCAGCAGCCGATCCCCAGGGGGGAACACTGAAGCTTTCTTT
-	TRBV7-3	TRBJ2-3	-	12	CASSLSTDTQYF	TGTGCCAGCAGCCTGAGCACAGATACGCAGTATTTT
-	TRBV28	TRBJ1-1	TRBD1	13	CVGQGAENTEAFF	TGTGTCGGGCAGGGGGCCGAGAACACTGAAGCTTTCTTT
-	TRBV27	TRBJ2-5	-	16	CASSLSRSGVQETQYF	TGTGCCAGCAGTTTATCACGGTCGGGGGTCCAAGAGACCCAGTACTTC
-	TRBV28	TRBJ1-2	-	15	CASSAQGRGGYGYTF	TGTGCCAGCAGTGCTCAGGGTAGGGGGGGTTATGGCTACACCTTC
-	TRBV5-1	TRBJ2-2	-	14	CASSERTVTGELFF	TGCGCCAGCAGCGAGCGGACAGTCACCGGGGAGCTGTTTTTT
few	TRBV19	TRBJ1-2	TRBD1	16	CASSTSLTGANYGYTF	TGTGCCAGTAGTACCTCCCTGACAGGGGCTAACTATGGCTACACCTTC
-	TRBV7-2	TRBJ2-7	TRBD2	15	CASSTSSGSSYEQYF	TGTGCCAGCAGCACCTCTAGCGGGTCCTCCTACGAGCAGTACTTC
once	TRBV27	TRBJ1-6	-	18	CASSPGSLLSSYNSPLHF	TGTGCCAGCAGCCCGGGATCCCTCCTGAGCTCCTATAATTCACCCCTCCACTTT
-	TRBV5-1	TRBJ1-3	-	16	CASSPISSHSGNTIYF	TGCGCCAGCAGCCCTATCTCATCCCACTCTGGAAACACCATATATTTT
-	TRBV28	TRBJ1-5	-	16	CASSLYIQGGNQPQHF	TGTGCCAGCAGTTTATATATACAGGGAGGCAATCAGCCCCAGCATTTT
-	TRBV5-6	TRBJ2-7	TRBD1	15	CASSLAGTGPYEQYF	TGTGCCAGCAGCTTGGCCGGGACAGGGCCCTACGAGCAGTACTTC
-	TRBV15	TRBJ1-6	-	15	CATSRIQADDSPLHF	TGTGCCACCAGCAGGATACAGGCTGACGATTCACCCCTCCACTTT
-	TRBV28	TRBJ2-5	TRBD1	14	CASRPGTGQETQYF	TGTGCCAGCAGACCCGGGACAGGGCAAGAGACCCAGTACTTC
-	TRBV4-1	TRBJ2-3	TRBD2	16	CASSQAPSGSGDTQYF	TGCGCCAGCAGCCAAGCCCCTAGCGGGAGCGGGGATACGCAGTATTTT
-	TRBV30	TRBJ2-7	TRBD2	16	CAWGLAGGYNPYEQYF	TGTGCCTGGGGACTAGCGGGAGGATATAACCCCTACGAGCAGTACTTC
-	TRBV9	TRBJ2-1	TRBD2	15	CASSGEGLAANEQFF	TGTGCCAGCAGCGGAGAAGGACTAGCTGCAAATGAGCAGTTCTTC
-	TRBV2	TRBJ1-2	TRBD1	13	CASSPDRDYGYTF	TGTGCCAGCAGTCCGGACAGGGACTATGGCTACACCTTC
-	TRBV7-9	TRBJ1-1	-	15	CASSSGGLLNTEAFF	TGTGCCAGCAGCTCAGGTGGGCTTCTCAACACTGAAGCTTTCTTT
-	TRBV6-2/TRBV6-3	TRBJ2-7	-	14	CASSSMGLSYEQYF	TGTGCCAGCAGTTCCATGGGACTTTCCTACGAGCAGTACTTC
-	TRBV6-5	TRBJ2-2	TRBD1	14	CASLDRGFPGELFF	TGTGCCAGTCTCGACAGGGGGTTTCCCGGGGAGCTGTTTTTT
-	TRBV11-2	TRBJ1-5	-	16	CASSLEGSRENQPQHF	TGTGCCAGCAGCTTAGAAGGCAGCCGGGAGAATCAGCCCCAGCATTTT
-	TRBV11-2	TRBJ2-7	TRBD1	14	CASSADRGAYEQYF	TGTGCCAGCAGCGCTGACAGGGGCGCCTACGAGCAGTACTTC